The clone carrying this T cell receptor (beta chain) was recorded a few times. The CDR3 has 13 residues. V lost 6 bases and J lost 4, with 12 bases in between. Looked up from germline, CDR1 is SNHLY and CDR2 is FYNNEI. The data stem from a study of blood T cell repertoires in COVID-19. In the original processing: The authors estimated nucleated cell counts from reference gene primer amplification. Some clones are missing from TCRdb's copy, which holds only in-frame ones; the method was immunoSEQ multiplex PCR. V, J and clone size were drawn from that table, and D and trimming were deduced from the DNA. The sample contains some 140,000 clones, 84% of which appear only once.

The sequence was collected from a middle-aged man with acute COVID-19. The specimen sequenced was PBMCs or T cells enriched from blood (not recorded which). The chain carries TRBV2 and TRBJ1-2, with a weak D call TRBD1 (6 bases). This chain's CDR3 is CASRPGQSYGYTF. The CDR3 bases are TGTGCCAGCAGACCCGGACAGAGCTATGGCTACACCTTC. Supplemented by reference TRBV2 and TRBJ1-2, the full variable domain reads EPEVTQTPSHQVTQMGQEVILRCVPISNHLYFYWYRQILGQKVEFLVSFYNNEISEKSEIFDDQFSVERPDGSNFTLKIRSTKLEDSAMYFCASRPGQSYGYTFGSGTRLTVV.